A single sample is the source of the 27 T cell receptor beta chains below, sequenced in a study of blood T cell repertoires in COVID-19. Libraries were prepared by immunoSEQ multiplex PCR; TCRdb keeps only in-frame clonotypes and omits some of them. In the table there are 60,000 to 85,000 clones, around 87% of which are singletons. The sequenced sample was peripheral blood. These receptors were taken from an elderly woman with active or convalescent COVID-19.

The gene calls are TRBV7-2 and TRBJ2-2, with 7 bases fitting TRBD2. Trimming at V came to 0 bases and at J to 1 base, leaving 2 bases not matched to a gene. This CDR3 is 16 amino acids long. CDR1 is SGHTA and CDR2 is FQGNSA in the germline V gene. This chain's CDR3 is CASSLAGGWNTGELFF. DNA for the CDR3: TGTGCCAGCAGCTTAGCGGGGGGGTGGAACACCGGGGAGCTGTTTTTT.

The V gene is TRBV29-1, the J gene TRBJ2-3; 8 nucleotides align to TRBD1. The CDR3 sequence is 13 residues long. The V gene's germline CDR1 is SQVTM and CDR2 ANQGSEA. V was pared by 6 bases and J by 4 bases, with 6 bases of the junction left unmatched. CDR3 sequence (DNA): TGCAGCGTCTATGGACAGGGTCCAGATACGCAGTATTTT. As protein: CSVYGQGPDTQYF.

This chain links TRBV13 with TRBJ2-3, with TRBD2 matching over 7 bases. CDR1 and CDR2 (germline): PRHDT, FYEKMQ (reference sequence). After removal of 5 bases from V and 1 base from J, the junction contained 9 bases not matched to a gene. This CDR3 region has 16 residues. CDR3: CASSPLRAGGTDTQYF. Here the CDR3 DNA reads TGTGCCAGCAGCCCACTAAGGGCGGGGGGCACAGATACGCAGTATTTT.

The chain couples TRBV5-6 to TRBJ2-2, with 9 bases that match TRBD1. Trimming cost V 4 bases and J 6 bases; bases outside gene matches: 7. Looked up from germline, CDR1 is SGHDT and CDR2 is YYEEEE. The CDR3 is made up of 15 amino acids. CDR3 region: CASSPRTGVAGELFF. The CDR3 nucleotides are TGTGCCAGCAGCCCCCGGACAGGGGTGGCCGGGGAGCTGTTTTTT. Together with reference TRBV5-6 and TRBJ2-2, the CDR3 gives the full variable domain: DAGVTQSPTHLIKTRGQQVTLRCSPKSGHDTVSWYQQALGQGPQFIFQYYEEEERQRGNFPDRFSGHQFPNYSSELNVNALLLGDSALYLCASSPRTGVAGELFFGEGSRLTVL.

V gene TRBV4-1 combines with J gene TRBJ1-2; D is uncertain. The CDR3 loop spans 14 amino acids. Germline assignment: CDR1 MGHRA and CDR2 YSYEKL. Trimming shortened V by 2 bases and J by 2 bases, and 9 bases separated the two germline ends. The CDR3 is CASSQYELNYGYTF. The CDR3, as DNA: TGCGCCAGCAGCCAATACGAGCTGAACTATGGCTACACCTTC.

Here the CDR3 reads CASSQDAGDDEQFF. CDR3 DNA sequence: TGTGCCAGCAGCCAAGACGCGGGGGACGATGAGCAGTTCTTC. This chain joins TRBV3-1 (or the pseudogene TRBV3-2) and TRBJ2-1, with 7 bases matching TRBD2. CDR1 LGHDT and CDR2 YNNKEL come from the germline V gene (reference sequence). The V and J ends lost 0 bases and 8 bases, in that order; junction bases with no gene match: 4. The CDR3 consists of 14 residues.

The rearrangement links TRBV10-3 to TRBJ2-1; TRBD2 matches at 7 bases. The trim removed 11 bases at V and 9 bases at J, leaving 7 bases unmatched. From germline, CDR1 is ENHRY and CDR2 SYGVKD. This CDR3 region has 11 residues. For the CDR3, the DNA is TGTGCCGTAAGGACTAGTCGTGAGCAGTTCTTC. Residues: CAVRTSREQFF.

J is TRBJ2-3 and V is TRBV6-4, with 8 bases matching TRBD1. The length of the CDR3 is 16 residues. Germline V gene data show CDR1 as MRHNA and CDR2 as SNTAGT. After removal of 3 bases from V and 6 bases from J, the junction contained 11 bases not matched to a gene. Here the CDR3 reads CASSEPGGILWDTQYF. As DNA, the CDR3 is TGTGCCAGCAGTGAGCCAGGGGGCATACTCTGGGATACGCAGTATTTT.

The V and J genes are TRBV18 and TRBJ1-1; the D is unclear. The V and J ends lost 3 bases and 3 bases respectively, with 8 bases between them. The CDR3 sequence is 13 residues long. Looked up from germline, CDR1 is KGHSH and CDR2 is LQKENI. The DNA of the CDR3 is TGTGCCAGCTCACCTAGCCGGGACACTGAAGCTTTCTTT. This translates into CASSPSRDTEAFF.

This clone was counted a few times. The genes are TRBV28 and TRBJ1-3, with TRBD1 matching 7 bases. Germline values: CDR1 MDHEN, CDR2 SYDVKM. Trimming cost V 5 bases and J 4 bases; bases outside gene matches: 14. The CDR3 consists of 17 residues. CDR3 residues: CASSSAVTGPEGNTIYF. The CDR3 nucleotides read TGTGCCAGCAGTAGCGCGGTGACAGGGCCCGAGGGAAACACCATATATTTT.

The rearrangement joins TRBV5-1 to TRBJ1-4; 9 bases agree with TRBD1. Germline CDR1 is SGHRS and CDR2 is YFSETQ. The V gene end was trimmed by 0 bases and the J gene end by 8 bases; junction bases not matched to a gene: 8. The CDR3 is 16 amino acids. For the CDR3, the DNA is TGCGCCAGCAGCTTGGCCAAGACAGGGGGAGGGGAAAAACTGTTTTTT. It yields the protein CASSLAKTGGGEKLFF.

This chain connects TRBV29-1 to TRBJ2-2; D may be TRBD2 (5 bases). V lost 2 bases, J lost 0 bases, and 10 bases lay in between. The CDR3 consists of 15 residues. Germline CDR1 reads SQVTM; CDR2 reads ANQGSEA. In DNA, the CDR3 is TGCAGCGTTGAATCGGGGATTTCGAACACCGGGGAGCTGTTTTTT. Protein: CSVESGISNTGELFF.

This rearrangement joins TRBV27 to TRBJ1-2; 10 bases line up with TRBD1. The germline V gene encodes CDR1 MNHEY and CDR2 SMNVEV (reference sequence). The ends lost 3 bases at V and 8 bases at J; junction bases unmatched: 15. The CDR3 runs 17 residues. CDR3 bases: TGTGCCAGCAGTTTTCGTACCCTGGGACAGGGGATTGGAGGCTACACCTTC. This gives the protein CASSFRTLGQGIGGYTF.

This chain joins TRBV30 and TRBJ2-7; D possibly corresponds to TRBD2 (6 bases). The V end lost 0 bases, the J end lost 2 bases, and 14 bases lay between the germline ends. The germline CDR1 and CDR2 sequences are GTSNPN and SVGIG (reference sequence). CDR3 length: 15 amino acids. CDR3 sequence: CAWSVPGRTTYEQYF. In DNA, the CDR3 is TGTGCCTGGAGTGTACCCGGGAGAACGACCTACGAGCAGTACTTC.

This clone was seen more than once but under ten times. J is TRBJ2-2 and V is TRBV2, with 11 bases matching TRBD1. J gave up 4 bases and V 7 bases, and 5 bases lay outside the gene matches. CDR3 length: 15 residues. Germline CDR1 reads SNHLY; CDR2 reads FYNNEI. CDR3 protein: CASTPDRGRTGELFF. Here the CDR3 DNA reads TGTGCCAGCACCCCGGACAGGGGGCGCACCGGGGAGCTGTTTTTT.

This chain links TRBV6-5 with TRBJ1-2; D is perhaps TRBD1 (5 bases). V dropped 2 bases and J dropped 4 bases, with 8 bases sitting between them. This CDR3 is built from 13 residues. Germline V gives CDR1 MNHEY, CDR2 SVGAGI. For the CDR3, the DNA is TGTGCCAGCAGTTACAGGGGATTCTATGGCTACACCTTC. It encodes CASSYRGFYGYTF.

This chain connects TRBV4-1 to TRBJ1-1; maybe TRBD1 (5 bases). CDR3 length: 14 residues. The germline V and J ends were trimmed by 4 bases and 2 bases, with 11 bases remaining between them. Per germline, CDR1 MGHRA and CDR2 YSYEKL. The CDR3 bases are TGCGCCAGCAGCCGTTTAGGGGTTAACACTGAAGCTTTCTTT. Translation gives CASSRLGVNTEAFF.

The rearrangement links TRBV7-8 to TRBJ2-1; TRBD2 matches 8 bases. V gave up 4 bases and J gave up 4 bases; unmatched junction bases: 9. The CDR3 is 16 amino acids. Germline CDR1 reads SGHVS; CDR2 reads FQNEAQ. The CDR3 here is CASSSFGGGQYNEQFF. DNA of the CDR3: TGTGCCAGCAGCTCGTTTGGCGGGGGGCAATACAATGAGCAGTTCTTC.

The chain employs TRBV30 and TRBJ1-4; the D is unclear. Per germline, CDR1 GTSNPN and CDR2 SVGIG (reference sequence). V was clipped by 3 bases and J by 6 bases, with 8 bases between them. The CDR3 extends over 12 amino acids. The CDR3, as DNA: TGTGCCTGGAGCAGGCGTGATGAAAAACTGTTTTTT. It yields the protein CAWSRRDEKLFF.

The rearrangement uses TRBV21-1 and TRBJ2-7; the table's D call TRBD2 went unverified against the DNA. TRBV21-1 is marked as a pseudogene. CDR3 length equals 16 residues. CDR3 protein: CASSKGGGGKEYEQYF. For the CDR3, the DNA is TGTGCCAGCAGCAAAGGAGGCGGGGGGAAGGAGTACGAGCAGTACTTC.

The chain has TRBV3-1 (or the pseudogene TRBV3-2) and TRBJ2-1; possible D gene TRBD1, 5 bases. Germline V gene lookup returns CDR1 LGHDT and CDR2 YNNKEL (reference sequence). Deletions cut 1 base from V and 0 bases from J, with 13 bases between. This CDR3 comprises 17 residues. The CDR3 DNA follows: TGTGCCAGCAGCCAAGGACCGTCTAGGGGCTCCTACAATGAGCAGTTCTTC. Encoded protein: CASSQGPSRGSYNEQFF.

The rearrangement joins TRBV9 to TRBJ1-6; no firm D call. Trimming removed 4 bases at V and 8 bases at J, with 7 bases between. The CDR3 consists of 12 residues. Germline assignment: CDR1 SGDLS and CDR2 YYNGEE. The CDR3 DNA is TGTGCCAGCAGCTTACAGTATTCACCCCTCCACTTT. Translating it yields CASSLQYSPLHF.

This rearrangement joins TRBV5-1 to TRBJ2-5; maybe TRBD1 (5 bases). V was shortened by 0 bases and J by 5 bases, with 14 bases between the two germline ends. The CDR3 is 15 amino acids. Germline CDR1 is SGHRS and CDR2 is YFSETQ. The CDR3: CASSLEGRLFETQYF. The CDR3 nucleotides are TGCGCCAGCAGCTTGGAGGGGCGCCTTTTTGAGACCCAGTACTTC.

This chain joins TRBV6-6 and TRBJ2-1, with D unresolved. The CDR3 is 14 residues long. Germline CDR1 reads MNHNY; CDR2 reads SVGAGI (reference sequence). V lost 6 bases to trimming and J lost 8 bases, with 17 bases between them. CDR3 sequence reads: CASRSTLGLYEQFF. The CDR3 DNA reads TGTGCCAGCAGATCCACGCTAGGATTATATGAGCAGTTCTTC.

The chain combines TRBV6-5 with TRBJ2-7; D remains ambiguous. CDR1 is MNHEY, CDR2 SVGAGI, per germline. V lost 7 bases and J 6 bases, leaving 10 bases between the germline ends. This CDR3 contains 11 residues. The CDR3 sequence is CASTGRSEQYF. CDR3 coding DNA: TGTGCCAGCACCGGTCGGTCCGAGCAGTACTTC.

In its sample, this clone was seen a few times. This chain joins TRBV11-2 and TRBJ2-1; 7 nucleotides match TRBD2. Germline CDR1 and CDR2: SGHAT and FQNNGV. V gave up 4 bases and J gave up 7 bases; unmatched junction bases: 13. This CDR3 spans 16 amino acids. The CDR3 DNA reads TGTGCCAGCAGCTCGCTAGCGGTCCAAGCCCGGAATGAGCAGTTCTTC. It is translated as CASSSLAVQARNEQFF.

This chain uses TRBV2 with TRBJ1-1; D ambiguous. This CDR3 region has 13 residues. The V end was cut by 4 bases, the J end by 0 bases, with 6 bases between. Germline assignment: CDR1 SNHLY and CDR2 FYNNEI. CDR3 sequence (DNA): TGTGCCAGCAGTGGTAACATGAACACTGAAGCTTTCTTT. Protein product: CASSGNMNTEAFF.